Below are 15 T cell receptor beta chains sequenced from a single sample in a study of tissue T cells after allogeneic stem cell transplantation (dated by TCRdb to the early 2020s). Taken with the paper, the label for time point translates to: recipient (host-origin) PBMCs collected before allo-HCT. The receptor library was made with the immunoSEQ multiplex PCR assay. The source is immuneACCESS, and TCRdb retained only in-frame sequences with V and J called. Part of the clones is not carried over; for the studies checked, unresolved V genes explain less than half of this, and the remainder is unexplained. For this sample there are around 28,000 clones; roughly 87% appear just once. Roughly 3.5% of the sample rests with the top ten. The sequencing here drew on blood, taken before transplantation. The receptors were gathered from a woman aged 18-49 years who later had graft-versus-host disease after an allogeneic stem cell transplant.

V usage is TRBV5-1 and J usage is TRBJ1-2, with 7 bases that match TRBD1. From germline, CDR1 is SGHRS and CDR2 YFSETQ. The CDR3 spans 15 residues. The J segment lost 6 bases and the V segment lost 4 bases, leaving 12 bases of the junction unmatched. The CDR3 DNA follows: TGCGCCAGCAGCCCCCAGGGGGGTTCGATCGATGGCTACACCTTC. Amino acid sequence: CASSPQGGSIDGYTF.

The chain links TRBV19 to TRBJ1-5; no definite D call. Trimming pared 3 bases from V and 3 bases from J, leaving 9 bases between. This CDR3 comprises 14 residues. Germline loops: CDR1 LNHDA, CDR2 SQIVND (reference sequence). The CDR3 nucleotides are TGTGCCAGTAGTATTGTGCAAAACAATCAGCCCCAGCATTTT. Translation gives CASSIVQNNQPQHF.

The gene calls are TRBV19 and TRBJ1-2, with D unresolved. Germline V lookup: CDR1 LNHDA, CDR2 SQIVND (reference sequence). V lost 7 bases, J lost 5 bases, and 14 bases lay in between. This CDR3 has 13 amino acids. The CDR3 DNA is TGTGCCAGTATTTCACCGGAAAAATATGGCTACACCTTC. It is translated as CASISPEKYGYTF.

The chain carries TRBV7-9 and TRBJ2-1; D might be TRBD2 (5 bases). The CDR3 consists of 12 residues. Germline values: CDR1 SEHNR, CDR2 FQNEAQ (reference sequence). Trimming left V 3 bases short and J 14 bases short, with 14 bases between. DNA for the CDR3: TGTGCCAGCAGCTTTACCGGGGTTCCGGAGTTCTTC. Translated, it gives CASSFTGVPEFF.

This clone came up once. This chain connects TRBV7-2 to TRBJ1-1; D is uncertain. The CDR3 spans 15 residues. Trimming removed 2 bases from V and 5 bases from J, with 15 bases in between. The germline gives CDR1 SGHTA, CDR2 FQGNSA. CDR3 loop: CASSLRRGGSTEAFF. DNA of the CDR3: TGTGCCAGCAGCTTACGCCGGGGAGGCAGTACTGAAGCTTTCTTT.

The CDR3 region has the DNA TGTGCCAGCAGCTTAAAGGGGGCGAAAATTAATGAGCAGTTCTTC. It codes for CASSLKGAKINEQFF. The chain employs TRBV7-2 and TRBJ2-1; 7 bases are a match to TRBD1. The CDR3 length is 15 residues. Germline lookup yields CDR1 SGHTA and CDR2 FQGNSA. After removal of 2 bases from V and 7 bases from J, the junction contained 8 bases not matched to a gene.

Only one count was recorded for this clone. The chain employs TRBV9 and TRBJ1-1; D unclear. The CDR3 has 13 residues. The germline V and J ends were trimmed by 1 base and 5 bases, with 9 bases remaining between them. Per the germline V gene, CDR1 is SGDLS and CDR2 is YYNGEE. CDR3 sequence (DNA): TGTGCCAGCAGCGTATTGGGTGGAACTGAAGCTTTCTTT. Translation gives CASSVLGGTEAFF. Based on the CDR3 plus reference TRBV9 and TRBJ1-1, the full variable domain is DSGVTQTPKHLITATGQRVTLRCSPRSGDLSVYWYQQSLDQGLQFLIQYYNGEERAKGNILERFSAQQFPDLHSELNLSSLELGDSALYFCASSVLGGTEAFFGQGTRLTVV.

The chain employs TRBV21-1 and TRBJ2-7; the table's D call, TRBD1, was not checked against the DNA. TRBV21-1 is assigned pseudogene status. The CDR3 is 14 residues long. The CDR3 loop reads CASSKRRDRGEQYF. The DNA for the CDR3 is TGTGCCAGCAGCAAAAGGAGGGACAGGGGCGAGCAGTACTTC.

This clone was found once. The rearrangement links TRBV2 to TRBJ2-3, with D unresolved. V lost 5 bases, J lost 1 base, and 10 bases lay in between. This CDR3 contains 14 residues. Germline V gene sequence: CDR1 SNHLY, CDR2 FYNNEI. The CDR3: CASSLLRRTDTQYF. CDR3 nucleotides: TGTGCCAGCAGTCTACTGAGGCGCACAGATACGCAGTATTTT.

This chain joins TRBV7-6 and TRBJ2-5; a possible D gene is TRBD1 (8 bases). Germline CDR1 reads SGHVS; CDR2 reads FNYEAQ. This CDR3 is built from 17 residues. The germline V and J ends were trimmed by 1 base and 2 bases, with 17 bases remaining between them. The CDR3 sequence is CASSLGLHRGGQETQYF. The CDR3 DNA is TGTGCCAGCAGCTTAGGGCTCCACAGGGGGGGACAAGAGACCCAGTACTTC.

The V and J genes are TRBV3-1 (or the pseudogene TRBV3-2) and TRBJ2-5; D gene uncertain. The germline V gene encodes CDR1 LGHDT and CDR2 YNNKEL (reference sequence). This CDR3 has 12 amino acids. Trimming removed 4 bases from V and 4 bases from J, with 7 bases in between. The CDR3 DNA reads as TGTGCCAGCAGCCCTTGGCGAGAGACCCAGTACTTC. Translating it yields CASSPWRETQYF.

The chain links TRBV7-9 to TRBJ1-1; 7 nucleotides line up with TRBD1. Unmatched junction bases numbered 3, after V lost 4 bases and J lost 7 bases. This CDR3 contains 12 residues. Germline lookup yields CDR1 SEHNR and CDR2 FQNEAQ (reference sequence). CDR3: CASSSDRLEAFF. CDR3 bases: TGTGCCAGCAGCTCGGACAGGCTTGAAGCTTTCTTT.

The chain joins TRBV18 to TRBJ2-7; 13 bases line up with TRBD2. CDR3 size: 16 residues. Germline V gene lookup returns CDR1 KGHSH and CDR2 LQKENI. Trimming at V came to 3 bases and at J to 4 bases, leaving 6 bases not matched to a gene. The CDR3 here is CASSPRTSGGYYEQYF. In nucleotides, the CDR3 is TGTGCCAGCTCACCCCGGACTAGCGGGGGCTATTACGAGCAGTACTTC.

The chain uses TRBV27 and TRBJ1-4, with D hard to call. The germline V and J ends were trimmed by 0 bases and 0 bases, with 11 bases remaining between them. This CDR3 is 17 amino acids long. From germline, CDR1 is MNHEY and CDR2 SMNVEV (reference sequence). CDR3: CASSLSAGVATNEKLFF. CDR3 bases: TGTGCCAGCAGTTTATCGGCAGGAGTTGCAACTAATGAAAAACTGTTTTTT.

This clone has a handful of counts. The chain has TRBV7-8 and TRBJ1-6, with D unresolved. The CDR3 is made up of 15 amino acids. Germline CDR1 is SGHVS and CDR2 is FQNEAQ. With 0 bases removed from V and 8 bases from J, the gap between germline ends came to 11 bases. The CDR3 DNA reads as TGTGCCAGCAGCTTAGCGGAGATCCCTCATTCACCCCTCCACTTT. Amino acids: CASSLAEIPHSPLHF.